Shown below are 18 T cell receptor beta chains from a single sample sequenced in a study of post-analysis software for immune sequencing data. Study observations and caveats: Controls had lower frequencies than patients of roughly five TRBV segments, which included TRBV5-6, TRBV5-1 and TRBV20-1.

These receptors are not linked to any known antigen. Each TCR beta cDNA library carried unique molecular identifiers. TCRdb independently ran MiXCR on the PCR reads; one entry per CDR3 protein. This sample has about 810,000 distinct CDR3 sequences, with about 53% found just once. Sequenced material: blood. Source of these receptors: a girl aged 5-17 years with multiple sclerosis.

This rearrangement joins TRBV12-3 or TRBV12-4 to TRBJ2-1; TRBD2 aligns across 9 bases. The CDR3 is 15 residues long. Losses at the gene ends were 5 bases for V and 0 bases for J; bases not matched to a gene: 2. CDR3 in amino acids: CASSEREASYNEQFF. CDR3 nucleotide sequence: TGTGCCAGCAGTGAGCGGGAGGCCTCCTACAATGAGCAGTTCTTC.

The V call is TRBV3-1, the J call TRBJ2-7; 8 nucleotides line up with TRBD1. V gave up 4 bases and J gave up 10 bases; unmatched junction bases: 9. CDR3 length equals 13 residues. Germline CDR1 is LGHDT and CDR2 is YNNKEL (reference sequence). The CDR3 nucleotides are TGTGCCAGCAGCCTACAGGGGGTTACATTCCAGTACTTC. Amino acid sequence: CASSLQGVTFQYF.

The chain employs TRBV7-9 and TRBJ1-4; D possibly corresponds to TRBD1 (6 bases). Germline values: CDR1 SEHNR, CDR2 FQNEAQ (reference sequence). Trimming removed 5 bases from V and 0 bases from J, with 13 bases in between. The CDR3 totals 16 residues. The CDR3 loop reads CASSLGQQSTNEKLFF. CDR3 bases: TGTGCCAGCAGCCTCGGACAGCAGTCAACTAATGAAAAACTGTTTTTT.

The V and J genes are TRBV20-1 and TRBJ2-7; 8 bases are shared with TRBD1. The CDR3 runs to 16 residues. Germline CDR1 reads DFQATT; CDR2 reads SNEGSKA (reference sequence). With V trimmed by 6 bases and J by 3 bases, 16 bases remained unmatched. In nucleotides, the CDR3 is TGCAGTGCCCTCCCGGGACAGGTGGGCCAACACTACGAGCAGTACTTC. Its protein is CSALPGQVGQHYEQYF.

The V gene is TRBV7-8, the J gene TRBJ2-3, with 7 bases identical to TRBD1. Germline CDR1 SGHVS, CDR2 FQNEAQ. The CDR3 loop spans 17 amino acids. V was pared by 5 bases and J by 0 bases, with 11 bases of the junction left unmatched. As DNA, the CDR3 is TGTGCCAGCAGCACAATAGTTGGACAGGCTAGCACAGATACGCAGTATTTT. Protein sequence: CASSTIVGQASTDTQYF.

The chain combines TRBV5-5 with TRBJ1-1, with TRBD1 identical over 8 bases. After removal of 3 bases from V and 4 bases from J, the junction contained 5 bases not matched to a gene. This CDR3 region has 14 residues. CDR1 is SGHKS and CDR2 is YYEKEE in the germline V gene (reference sequence). This CDR3 is CASSWGQVSTEAFF. The CDR3 DNA follows: TGTGCCAGCAGCTGGGGACAGGTCTCCACTGAAGCTTTCTTT.

The CDR3 is CASSEDDHRGRGSYNEQFF. CDR3 in DNA: TGTGCCAGCAGTGAAGACGACCACAGGGGGCGAGGGTCCTACAATGAGCAGTTCTTC. The chain couples TRBV6-1 to TRBJ2-1; 9 bases fit TRBD1. The length of the CDR3 is 19 residues. Trimming at V came to 1 base and at J to 1 base, leaving 11 bases not matched to a gene. CDR1 is MNHNS, CDR2 SASEGT, per germline.

The chain combines TRBV7-9 with TRBJ1-1; no clear D gene. Germline CDR1 and CDR2: SEHNR and FQNEAQ (reference sequence). This CDR3 has 13 residues. Trimming took 2 bases from V and 1 from J, leaving 5 bases between them. CDR3 nucleotide sequence: TGTGCCAGCAGCTTATTACCGAACACTGAAGCTTTCTTT. It specifies CASSLLPNTEAFF.

This chain uses TRBV5-1 with TRBJ2-1; tentative D call: TRBD2 (6 bases). This CDR3 has 15 residues. Germline CDR1 SGHRS, CDR2 YFSETQ. V lost 0 bases, J lost 15 bases, and 22 bases lay in between. CDR3: CASSLENAGASVMFF. CDR3 nucleotides: TGCGCCAGCAGCTTGGAAAACGCTGGGGCTAGCGTGATGTTCTTC.

This clonotype was counted only a few times. This rearrangement joins TRBV29-1 to TRBJ1-2; D unresolved. From germline, CDR1 is SQVTM and CDR2 ANQGSEA. The CDR3 is 11 residues long. With 7 bases removed from V and 3 bases from J, the gap between germline ends came to 9 bases. The DNA of the CDR3 is TGCAGCGATCAGGCGTACTATGGCTACACCTTC. This translates into CSDQAYYGYTF.

Only a few counts were recorded for this clonotype. V is TRBV12-3 or TRBV12-4 and J is TRBJ2-4; 9 positions agree with TRBD2. The better agreement between TRBJ2-7 and the DNA end casts doubt on the J call. This CDR3 is 14 amino acids long. The CDR3: CASSPRGGYYEQYF. The CDR3 DNA follows: TGTGCCAGCAGTCCGCGGGGGGGATACTACGAGCAGTACTTC.

V and J are TRBV29-1 and TRBJ2-1; possible D gene TRBD2, 5 bases. V gave up 1 base and J gave up 1 base, with 11 bases separating them. The CDR3 extends over 15 amino acids. CDR1 and CDR2 (germline): SQVTM, ANQGSEA. The DNA for the CDR3 is TGCAGCGTTGAAGGGGTCGGGGAATCCTACAATGAGCAGTTCTTC. It codes for CSVEGVGESYNEQFF.

The chain links TRBV20-1 to TRBJ2-1, with D possibly being TRBD1 (6 bases). The V end lost 1 base, the J end lost 1 base, and 14 bases lay between the germline ends. This CDR3 is 16 amino acids long. The germline gives CDR1 DFQATT, CDR2 SNEGSKA (reference sequence). CDR3 nucleotides: TGCAGTGCTAGAGGGACAGCCGAAATATCCTACAATGAGCAGTTCTTC. Protein product: CSARGTAEISYNEQFF.

The chain links TRBV5-1 to TRBJ2-3; 7 bases line up with TRBD2. The CDR3 is made up of 15 amino acids. Germline values: CDR1 SGHRS, CDR2 YFSETQ. With V trimmed by 7 bases and J by 0 bases, 8 bases remained unmatched. The CDR3 sequence: CASGPTSVSTDTQYF. The CDR3 DNA reads TGCGCCAGCGGTCCTACTAGCGTCAGCACAGATACGCAGTATTTT.

The genes are TRBV3-1 and TRBJ1-2, with 12 bases that match TRBD1. Germline-derived CDR1 and CDR2 are LGHDT and YNNKEL (reference sequence). The J segment lost 8 bases and the V segment lost 4 bases, leaving 17 bases of the junction unmatched. The CDR3 is 18 residues long. CDR3 DNA sequence: TGTGCCAGCAGCCGAAAGACCACGGCCGGGACAGGGGGCGCGGGCTACACCTTC. This encodes CASSRKTTAGTGGAGYTF.

This clonotype was seen ten or more times. V is TRBV20-1 and J is TRBJ2-7, with 12 bases matching TRBD2. The germline V gene has CDR1 DFQATT and CDR2 SNEGSKA (reference sequence). V trimming: 2 bases; J trimming: 5 bases; junction bases outside the gene matches: 16. The CDR3 has 18 amino acids. DNA for the CDR3: TGCAGTGCTAGAAACCGGGACATCTGGACTAGCGGGACAGACGAGCAGTACTTC. Translation gives CSARNRDIWTSGTDEQYF.

The rearrangement links TRBV7-2 to TRBJ2-3, with 7 bases fitting TRBD2. The V segment lost 5 bases and the J segment 4 bases; nucleotides outside the gene matches: 12. CDR3 length equals 16 residues. Germline V gene sequence: CDR1 SGHTA, CDR2 FQGNSA. The CDR3 sequence: CASSTTSGTTADTQYF. CDR3 DNA sequence: TGTGCCAGCAGCACGACGTCCGGGACTACGGCAGATACGCAGTATTTT.

This clonotype occurred once. The chain recombines TRBV6-5 with TRBJ2-5; D possibly corresponds to TRBD1 (5 bases). The J call may be incorrect, as the DNA end agrees better with TRBJ2-7. The CDR3 has 15 residues. Germline CDR1 is MNHEY and CDR2 is SVGAGI. CDR3 protein: CASSYGQGLFYEQYF. As DNA, the CDR3 is TGTGCCAGCAGTTACGGTCAGGGCCTTTTCTACGAGCAGTACTTC.